This TCR beta chain is drawn from a study of blood T cell repertoires in COVID-19. For the study at large: The United States, Italy and Spain supplied acute and convalescent COVID-19 samples. Nucleic acid was either cDNA or gDNA, and it came from T cells, B-cell-depleted T cells, or PBMCs.

V lost 3 bases, J lost 6 bases, and 12 bases lay in between. In germline, CDR1 is MNHNS, CDR2 SASEGT. This CDR3 is built from 15 residues. Per the authors' pipeline: For nucleated cells, counts were estimated from reference gene primer amplification. TCRdb keeps only in-frame clones here, not all; method: immunoSEQ multiplex PCR. That table gives V, J and clone size, and the DNA gave D and trimming. The sample holds under 85,000 clones, approximately 80% seen once. Sequenced sample: peripheral blood. The chain couples TRBV6-1 to TRBJ1-6; tentatively, D is TRBD1 (6 bases). The source of this sequence is a man aged 55 to 70 with active or convalescent COVID-19. CDR3 bases: TGTGCCAGCAGTGATGGGGGCCCGATTAATTCACCCCTCCACTTT. Residues: CASSDGGPINSPLHF.